One and the same sample provided the 2 T cell receptor beta chains below, sequenced in a study of CD8+ T cells in alopecia areata. Extracted RNA was reverse transcribed into cDNA, the sequencing template. This table comes from immunoSEQ multiplex PCR, and its TCRdb copy is limited to in-frame clones, with some not included. Of over 100,000 clones detected, approximately 48% appear once; the ten largest clones hold approximately 19%. Specimen: CD8+ T cells sorted from blood, collected at week 0. The origin of the receptors is a human donor with alopecia areata.

This sequence joins TRBV27 and TRBJ1-2, with 8 positions matching TRBD1. The length of the CDR3 is 14 residues. Germline V gene sequence: CDR1 MNHEY, CDR2 SMNVEV (reference sequence). V lost 5 bases to trimming and J lost 7 bases; unmatched junction nucleotides: 9. The CDR3 bases are TGTGCCAGCAGTATGACAGGGGCGAGCGGTGGCTACACCTTC. Protein product: CASSMTGASGGYTF.

This clone showed up just a few times. The V call is TRBV10-3, the J call TRBJ2-2; D remains ambiguous. V lost 7 bases and J lost 5, with 8 bases in between. Germline loops: CDR1 ENHRY, CDR2 SYGVKD. This CDR3 contains 12 residues. CDR3 loop: CAITAETGELFF. CDR3 sequence (DNA): TGTGCCATCACAGCAGAGACCGGGGAGCTGTTTTTT.